This T cell receptor (beta chain) was found in a study of identical twins. Germline lookup yields CDR1 LGHNA and CDR2 YSLEER. V was clipped by 3 bases and J by 5 bases; unmatched bases: 6. This CDR3 contains 15 residues. This clonotype was observed a few times. Each CDR3 protein is one row after TCRdb ran MiXCR on the 5' RACE reads. The table records 450,000 or so distinct CDR3 sequences, 11% to 15% of them present only once. The data were also submitted as part of a second study, on yellow fever vaccine responses in identical twins.

The sample comprised CD4+ T cells sorted from blood. The chain links TRBV4-3 to TRBJ1-4; 7 bases line up with TRBD1. The clonotype originates from a woman younger than 30 in good health. Written as DNA, the CDR3 is TGCGCCAGCAGCCATTTCGGACAGGAGAATGAAAAACTGTTTTTT. Protein product: CASSHFGQENEKLFF.